The 10 T cell receptor beta chains given below trace back to one sample, sequenced in a study of T cell repertoires in cytomegalovirus infection. These receptors are not linked to any known antigen. From the reads, TCRdb called clonotypes with MiXCR, one entry per CDR3 protein. The table has hundreds of thousands of distinct CDR3 sequences, less than 35% seen once. The source material was cultured CD8+ T cells from PBMCs, sampled from culture after CMV antigen stimulation. The receptors come from a human donor in good health (CMV status not recorded). Some clones in this sample may be carry-over from other donors' samples.

The genes are TRBV29-1 and TRBJ2-3; D not resolved. Germline assignment: CDR1 SQVTM and CDR2 ANQGSEA. The CDR3 contains 14 residues. V shed 5 bases and J shed 1 base, with 13 bases lying between them. The CDR3 nucleotides read TGCAGCGTTCACCCGTTTCTGGGCACAGATACGCAGTATTTT. It specifies CSVHPFLGTDTQYF.

This chain connects TRBV4-3 to TRBJ2-1; D is possibly TRBD2 (6 bases). V lost 1 base to trimming and J lost 8 bases, with 12 bases between them. The CDR3 extends over 14 amino acids. Germline CDR1 and CDR2: LGHNA and YSLEER. DNA of the CDR3: TGCGCCAGCAGCCAAGTGGAGGCGGGGTATGAGCAGTTCTTC. Protein sequence: CASSQVEAGYEQFF.

The rearrangement links TRBV7-6 to TRBJ1-5; TRBD1 agrees at 8 bases. The CDR3 is 14 amino acids. V was clipped by 1 base and J by 7 bases; unmatched bases: 3. The germline CDR1 and CDR2 sequences are SGHVS and FNYEAQ. CDR3 coding DNA: TGTGCCAGCAGCTTAGAGGGACAGGTCCAGCCCCAGCATTTT. It codes for CASSLEGQVQPQHF.

This chain joins TRBV10-3 and TRBJ1-5, with D possibly TRBD1 on 5 matching bases. Germline V gene data show CDR1 as ENHRY and CDR2 as SYGVKD. V was shortened by 4 bases and J by 5 bases, with 12 bases between the two germline ends. The CDR3 consists of 14 residues. The CDR3 is CAISGLGGDQPQHF. CDR3 bases: TGTGCCATCAGTGGACTTGGAGGGGATCAGCCCCAGCATTTT.

The chain carries TRBV2 and TRBJ1-1; D is perhaps TRBD1 (5 bases). Germline V gives CDR1 SNHLY, CDR2 FYNNEI. Trimming stripped 5 bases from V and 6 bases from J, with 13 bases between. This CDR3 region has 13 residues. CDR3 nucleotide sequence: TGTGCCAGCAGTTCAGGGTTGAGGCCTGAAGCTTTCTTT. The encoded protein is CASSSGLRPEAFF.

The gene calls are TRBV14 and TRBJ2-1; D is tentatively TRBD1 or TRBD2 (5 bases each). This CDR3 has 18 amino acids. Trimming removed 2 bases at V and 9 bases at J, with 26 bases between. Looked up from germline, CDR1 is SGHDN and CDR2 is FVKESK. The CDR3 nucleotides are TGTGCCAGCAGCCAAAACACAATTAGATTACTAGGGGATATTGAGCAGTTCTTC. It specifies CASSQNTIRLLGDIEQFF.

The chain recombines TRBV6-5 with TRBJ1-1; 8 bases map to TRBD1. The CDR3 sequence is 14 residues long. Germline V lookup: CDR1 MNHEY, CDR2 SVGAGI. Trimming took 5 bases from V and 6 from J; bases not matched to a gene: 8. The DNA for the CDR3 is TGTGCCAGCAGTCCCTGGACAGGGTTCCCTGAAGCTTTCTTT. As protein: CASSPWTGFPEAFF.

The chain recombines TRBV11-3 with TRBJ2-3; D gene ambiguous. V gave up 4 bases and J gave up 0 bases, with 11 bases separating them. This CDR3 has 15 residues. Per the germline V gene, CDR1 is SGHNT and CDR2 is YENEEA. CDR3 bases: TGTGCCAGCAGCTCGCAGGCAACTAGCACAGATACGCAGTATTTT. Amino acids: CASSSQATSTDTQYF.

This clonotype was counted between two and nine times. The gene calls are TRBV12-3 or TRBV12-4 and TRBJ1-1; D gene uncertain. Trimming pared 6 bases from V and 3 bases from J, leaving 11 bases between. The CDR3 has 13 residues. This chain's CDR3 is CASSPRSHTEAFF. In nucleotides, the CDR3 is TGTGCCAGCAGCCCCCGCAGCCACACTGAAGCTTTCTTT.

The chain is built from TRBV2 and TRBJ1-1; the D gene is possibly TRBD1 (5 bases). Germline V gives CDR1 SNHLY, CDR2 FYNNEI. This CDR3 is built from 13 residues. Trimming removed 8 bases at V and 0 bases at J, with 10 bases between. The CDR3 nucleotides are TGTGCCAGCGGGGACGGAATGAACACTGAAGCTTTCTTT. It specifies CASGDGMNTEAFF.